The following is a T cell receptor (beta chain) sequence with its context. Study processing details: It was from reference gene primer amplification that nucleated cell counts were estimated. The assay was immunoSEQ multiplex PCR, and TCRdb's table has in-frame clones only and misses some. V, J and clone size reflect that table, while D and trimming were determined from the DNA. This sample has around 180,000 clones, with 75% to 90% found just once. This specimen comes from a study of blood T cell repertoires in COVID-19. Study at large: From the United States, Italy and Spain came samples of acute and convalescent COVID-19. T cells, B-cell-depleted T cells, or PBMCs supplied cDNA or gDNA.

Germline CDR1 SGHTA, CDR2 FQGNSA. Unmatched junction bases numbered 10, after V lost 1 base and J lost 6 bases. The CDR3 consists of 16 residues. Specimen: peripheral blood. V gene TRBV7-2 combines with J gene TRBJ2-7; TRBD2 matches at 9 bases. This TCR came from a man between 65 and 80 years old with active or convalescent COVID-19. The CDR3 coding sequence is TGTGCCAGCAGCTTAGGGTCCATGCGGGAGGGCCGCGAGCAGTACTTC. Its translation is CASSLGSMREGREQYF.